The subject of this entry is one T cell receptor beta chain. This CDR3 is 14 amino acids long. Trimming shortened V by 5 bases and J by 8 bases, and 18 bases separated the two germline ends. The germline V gene has CDR1 SEHNR and CDR2 FQNEAQ (reference sequence). These data originate in a study of CD8 T cells in Susac syndrome. Random hexamers primed reverse transcription of about 0.45 to 1 ug RNA. TCRdb passed the immunoSEQ multiplex PCR reads through MiXCR, listing each CDR3 protein once. The sample holds 400,000 or so distinct CDR3 sequences, around 83% seen once. The rearrangement uses TRBV7-9 and TRBJ1-1; a possible D gene is TRBD1 (5 bases). The sample was CD8+ T cells from PBMCs. The sequence was obtained from a human donor with multiple sclerosis. CDR3 nucleotide sequence: TGTGCCAGCAGCCTCCCCCCGGGGGACGAAGAAGCTTTCTTT. It codes for CASSLPPGDEEAFF.